What follows are 14 T cell receptor beta chains derived from one specimen sequenced in a study of response to subunit inactivated influenza vaccine listed by TCRdb under 2018. The library was made by RT-PCR. The listed sequencing device is Illumina HiSeq 2500. TCRdb trimmed public reads at Q25 via fastp, called clones via MiXCR and kept in-frame beta chains. CDR3 protein sequences are deduplicated, and each keeps its most common genes and DNA. The sample includes hundreds of thousands of distinct CDR3 sequences, with roughly 23% observed a single time. The ten largest clones add up to 1.5% to 2% of the sample. This specimen consisted of CD4+ T cells sorted from PBMCs, obtained 5 to 6 days after vaccination. Source of these receptors: a man between 50 and 59 years old who received an inactivated influenza vaccine. Donor details come from another sample of the same person, matched by shared clones.

Ten or more counts support this clonotype. The chain combines TRBV20-1 with TRBJ2-3, with D uncertain. The ends were cut back, 3 bases at V and 0 bases at J, with 10 bases in the middle. Germline V lookup: CDR1 DFQATT, CDR2 SNEGSKA (reference sequence). The CDR3 sequence is 14 residues long. This chain's CDR3 is CSASLAVSTDTQYF. In DNA, the CDR3 is TGCAGTGCTAGTCTCGCGGTTAGCACAGATACGCAGTATTTT.

The V gene is TRBV2, the J gene TRBJ2-1; D remains ambiguous. Germline CDR1 is SNHLY and CDR2 is FYNNEI. The CDR3 loop spans 14 amino acids. The germline V and J ends were trimmed by 6 bases and 3 bases, with 12 bases remaining between them. CDR3 in amino acids: CASSRPGGYNEQFF. In DNA form, the CDR3 reads TGTGCCAGCAGCCGTCCAGGTGGCTACAATGAGCAGTTCTTC.

This clonotype came up a few times. The rearrangement joins TRBV20-1 to TRBJ2-5; the match to TRBD2 covers 8 bases. The junction had 13 bases not matched to a gene; V was cut back by 5 bases and J by 5 bases. Germline V lookup: CDR1 DFQATT, CDR2 SNEGSKA (reference sequence). There are 15 residues in the CDR3. As DNA, the CDR3 is TGCAGTGCTGGCAAGCCCGGACTAGCCGATGAGACCCAGTACTTC. The encoded protein is CSAGKPGLADETQYF.

The chain couples TRBV6-5 to TRBJ2-2, with a possible D match to TRBD2 (6 bases). The CDR3 loop spans 16 amino acids. Trimming cost V 2 bases and J 3 bases, with 13 bases left between them. Looked up from germline, CDR1 is MNHEY and CDR2 is SVGAGI. CDR3 residues: CASSYNVGGDTGELFF. In nucleotides, the CDR3 is TGTGCCAGCAGTTACAACGTGGGGGGAGACACCGGGGAGCTGTTTTTT.

This clonotype was seen at least ten times. CDR3 amino acids: CASSWGDNEQFF. CDR3 DNA sequence: TGTGCCAGCAGTTGGGGGGATAATGAGCAGTTCTTC. This chain joins TRBV6-1 and TRBJ2-1; the D gene is possibly TRBD2 (6 bases). CDR3 length equals 12 residues. Germline V lookup: CDR1 MNHNS, CDR2 SASEGT. The V end lost 5 bases, the J end lost 7 bases, and 9 bases lay between the germline ends.

This clonotype has a handful of counts. The chain is built from TRBV4-3 and TRBJ2-3; no reliable D call. With 0 bases removed from V and 4 bases from J, the gap between germline ends came to 8 bases. Germline values: CDR1 LGHNA, CDR2 YSLEER. The CDR3 is 14 amino acids. The CDR3 bases are TGCGCCAGCAGCCAAGATCTAGTGTCAGATACGCAGTATTTT. Translating gives CASSQDLVSDTQYF.

This clonotype has just a few counts. CDR3 bases: TGCGCCAGCAGCTTGACTAGCCTGGATGAGCAGTTCTTC. Protein sequence: CASSLTSLDEQFF. The chain is built from TRBV5-1 and TRBJ2-1; D possibly corresponds to TRBD2 (6 bases). The CDR3 is made up of 13 amino acids. Looked up from germline, CDR1 is SGHRS and CDR2 is YFSETQ. Trimming stripped 1 base from V and 8 bases from J, with 10 bases between.

J is TRBJ2-1 and V is TRBV5-6; no clear D gene. The germline V gene has CDR1 SGHDT and CDR2 YYEEEE. The V end lost 4 bases, the J end lost 8 bases, and 19 bases lay between the germline ends. This CDR3 region has 15 residues. The CDR3 reads CASSLHRGLRDEQFF. The CDR3 DNA is TGTGCCAGCAGCCTACACAGAGGCCTCCGGGATGAGCAGTTCTTC.

The V gene is TRBV4-2, the J gene TRBJ2-7; TRBD2 agrees at 9 bases. V gave up 4 bases and J gave up 5 bases; unmatched junction bases: 12. In germline, CDR1 is LGHNA, CDR2 YNFKEQ. CDR3 length equals 16 residues. The CDR3 loop is CASSRRGGRATDEQYF. CDR3 DNA sequence: TGTGCCAGCAGCCGCCGGGGCGGGAGGGCCACGGACGAGCAGTACTTC.

This chain connects TRBV20-1 to TRBJ2-5; D not certain. V was cut by 4 bases and J by 2 bases, with 8 bases left in between. Germline V gives CDR1 DFQATT, CDR2 SNEGSKA (reference sequence). The length of the CDR3 is 12 residues. CDR3 sequence: CSAKYAQETQYF. The CDR3 DNA is TGCAGTGCTAAATATGCACAAGAGACCCAGTACTTC.

The chain employs TRBV3-1 and TRBJ2-7; unclear D gene. Trimming stripped 2 bases from V and 1 base from J, with 6 bases between. Germline lookup yields CDR1 LGHDT and CDR2 YNNKEL (reference sequence). This CDR3 is 13 amino acids long. For the CDR3, the DNA is TGTGCCAGCAGCCAAAGGAATTCCTACGAGCAGTACTTC. As protein: CASSQRNSYEQYF.

The chain uses TRBV6-5 and TRBJ2-6, with 9 bases fitting TRBD1. After removal of 0 bases from V and 2 bases from J, the junction contained 5 bases not matched to a gene. Germline V gene lookup returns CDR1 MNHEY and CDR2 SVGAGI. The CDR3 totals 18 residues. The CDR3 coding sequence is TGTGCCAGCAGTTACTCAGGGACAGGGAGCGCTGGGGCCAACGTCCTGACTTTC. Residues: CASSYSGTGSAGANVLTF.

A few counts support this clonotype. V gene TRBV20-1 combines with J gene TRBJ2-6; D unresolved. The germline V and J ends were trimmed by 3 bases and 0 bases, with 6 bases remaining between them. The CDR3 consists of 14 residues. Germline V gene lookup returns CDR1 DFQATT and CDR2 SNEGSKA (reference sequence). This CDR3 is CSASLNSGANVLTF. In DNA, the CDR3 is TGCAGTGCTAGCCTCAACTCTGGGGCCAACGTCCTGACTTTC.

This chain connects TRBV9 to TRBJ2-1; D is possibly TRBD1 (6 bases). The CDR3 covers 15 residues. V was pared by 3 bases and J by 1 base, with 11 bases between. In germline, CDR1 is SGDLS, CDR2 YYNGEE. CDR3 protein: CASSARQASYNEQFF. The CDR3 DNA sequence: TGTGCCAGCAGCGCCCGACAGGCATCCTACAATGAGCAGTTCTTC.